One and the same sample provided the 17 T cell receptor beta chains below, sequenced in a study of shared clonotypes between healthy human individuals. Repertoires were generated with immunoSEQ multiplex PCR, while TCRdb's copy carries only in-frame clones and drops some. The sample records over 1.5 million clones, approximately 98% being singletons. The sample taken for sequencing was naive CD4+ T cells sorted from blood. Indicated subset: CD45RA+ positively selected. The receptors were sampled from a man between 25 and 39 years old in good health.

The chain links TRBV7-2 to TRBJ2-5; D unresolved. V was trimmed by 8 bases and J by 5 bases, leaving 15 bases between them. CDR1 is SGHTA, CDR2 FQGNSA, per germline. CDR3 length: 13 amino acids. The CDR3 is CASQEILGETQYF. In DNA form, the CDR3 reads TGTGCCAGCCAGGAGATTCTGGGGGAGACCCAGTACTTC. Full variable domain (missing parts from reference TRBV7-2 and TRBJ2-5): GAGVSQSPSNKVTEKGKDVELRCDPISGHTALYWYRQSLGQGLEFLIYFQGNSAPDKSGLPSDRFSAERTGGSVSTLTIQRTQQEDSAVYLCASQEILGETQYFGPGTRLLVL.

The J gene is TRBJ2-3, the V gene TRBV21-1; TRBD1, the table's D call, lacks a check against the DNA. TRBV21-1 is an annotated pseudogene. The CDR3 runs 16 residues. This chain's CDR3 is CASSKPDRVRTDTQYF. In DNA, the CDR3 is TGTGCCAGCAGCAAACCCGACAGGGTAAGGACAGATACGCAGTATTTT.

The rearrangement links TRBV11-3 to TRBJ2-7; possible D gene TRBD2, 6 bases. This CDR3 contains 14 residues. V was cut by 1 base and J by 4 bases, with 11 bases left in between. Per germline, CDR1 SGHNT and CDR2 YENEEA. The CDR3, as DNA: TGTGCCAGCAGCTTAGCGGGGGACGGTTACGAGCAGTACTTC. Translating it yields CASSLAGDGYEQYF.

V gene TRBV5-4 combines with J gene TRBJ1-4, with D possibly being TRBD1 (5 bases). V lost 2 bases, J lost 6 bases, and 14 bases lay in between. This CDR3 region has 15 residues. CDR1 SGHNT and CDR2 YYREEE come from the germline V gene (reference sequence). CDR3 protein: CASSFDRDRDEKLFF. The CDR3 DNA is TGTGCCAGCAGCTTTGACCGGGACCGGGATGAAAAACTGTTTTTT.

The chain is built from TRBV16 and TRBJ2-7; D gene ambiguous. The CDR3 contains 16 residues. V lost 3 bases and J 3 bases, leaving 18 bases between the germline ends. Germline lookup yields CDR1 KGHSY and CDR2 FQNENV. This CDR3 reads CASSHRKVSSRYEQYF. In DNA form, the CDR3 reads TGTGCCAGCAGCCATCGTAAGGTCTCGTCCCGCTACGAGCAGTACTTC.

A single count supports this clone. The rearrangement joins TRBV9 to TRBJ1-2, with 8 bases lining up with TRBD1. After removal of 2 bases from V and 2 bases from J, the junction contained 8 bases not matched to a gene. The CDR3 consists of 16 residues. CDR1 and CDR2 from the germline V gene are SGDLS and YYNGEE. Here the CDR3 reads CASSVGTGRGNYGYTF. The CDR3 DNA sequence: TGTGCCAGCAGCGTTGGGACAGGCCGAGGAAACTATGGCTACACCTTC.

The gene calls are TRBV6-5 and TRBJ2-7, with 7 bases matching TRBD1. This CDR3 has 13 residues. V gave up 7 bases and J gave up 3 bases; unmatched junction bases: 6. Germline values: CDR1 MNHEY, CDR2 SVGAGI. The CDR3 loop is CASTGTANYEQYF. The CDR3 DNA reads TGTGCCAGCACCGGGACAGCTAACTACGAGCAGTACTTC.

This clone was observed once. Other DNA sequences in the same sample also yield this CDR3. This rearrangement joins TRBV2 to TRBJ2-1; no definite D call. Trimming pared 3 bases from V and 10 bases from J, leaving 7 bases between. The germline V gene encodes CDR1 SNHLY and CDR2 FYNNEI. The CDR3 is made up of 11 amino acids. The chain's CDR3 is CASSDGGEQFF. The CDR3, as DNA: TGTGCCAGCAGTGACGGTGGGGAGCAGTTCTTC.

The chain links TRBV5-1 to TRBJ2-2; D is undetermined. Germline V CDR1 and CDR2: SGHRS, YFSETQ. Deletions cut 6 bases from V and 4 bases from J, with 10 bases between. There are 13 residues in the CDR3. This CDR3 is CASNPSSTGELFF. The CDR3 coding sequence is TGCGCCAGCAATCCATCGAGCACCGGGGAGCTGTTTTTT.

The V and J genes are TRBV18 and TRBJ2-1; 9 bases match TRBD2. The V and J ends lost 0 bases and 6 bases, in that order; junction bases with no gene match: 12. The germline V gene has CDR1 KGHSH and CDR2 LQKENI. This CDR3 is 18 amino acids long. The CDR3 DNA reads as TGTGCCAGCTCACCACCGGAAGCGGGAGGAAGGCTAGGCAATGAGCAGTTCTTC. Its protein is CASSPPEAGGRLGNEQFF.

V is TRBV30 and J is TRBJ2-1, with 7 bases fitting TRBD2. Trimming removed 3 bases from V and 2 bases from J; junction bases left unmatched: 7. The germline gives CDR1 GTSNPN, CDR2 SVGIG (reference sequence). The CDR3 has 15 residues. As DNA, the CDR3 is TGTGCCTGGAGCTCCGGACTAGATACCTACAATGAGCAGTTCTTC. Translating gives CAWSSGLDTYNEQFF.

The chain joins TRBV18 to TRBJ1-1; D is ambiguous. V shed 5 bases and J shed 1 base, with 11 bases lying between them. Germline V gene data show CDR1 as KGHSH and CDR2 as LQKENI. CDR3 length equals 14 residues. Here the CDR3 reads CASSTLDTNTEAFF. The CDR3 DNA sequence: TGTGCCAGCTCAACCCTTGACACGAACACTGAAGCTTTCTTT.

The chain uses TRBV18 and TRBJ2-4; 9 nucleotides agree with TRBD2. CDR3 size: 17 residues. V dropped 3 bases and J dropped 0; count of bases not matched to a gene: 6. CDR1 is KGHSH and CDR2 is LQKENI in the germline V gene. The CDR3 spells CASSPLSGSQAKNIQYF. DNA for the CDR3: TGTGCCAGCTCACCTCTTAGCGGGAGTCAAGCCAAAAACATTCAGTACTTC.

V gene TRBV6-5 combines with J gene TRBJ1-3; D not resolved. CDR3 length: 15 amino acids. Germline V CDR1 and CDR2: MNHEY, SVGAGI. Trimming took 6 bases from V and 1 from J, leaving 13 bases between them. The CDR3: CASRPLGPSGNTIYF. In DNA form, the CDR3 reads TGTGCCAGCAGACCCCTCGGGCCATCTGGAAACACCATATATTTT.

The chain combines TRBV28 with TRBJ2-2; D remains ambiguous. CDR1 MDHEN and CDR2 SYDVKM come from the germline V gene. V was trimmed by 4 bases and J by 6 bases, leaving 6 bases between them. There are 12 residues in the CDR3. The chain's CDR3 is CASSSYPGELFF. CDR3 nucleotide sequence: TGTGCCAGCAGTTCTTACCCCGGGGAGCTGTTTTTT.

V gene TRBV5-1 combines with J gene TRBJ1-1; D gene unclear. CDR3 length: 15 residues. Germline CDR1 reads SGHRS; CDR2 reads YFSETQ. Deletions cut 1 base from V and 3 bases from J, with 13 bases between. CDR3 DNA: TGCGCCAGCAGCTTGTTGAGACCCGAGGACACTGAAGCTTTCTTT. Translated: CASSLLRPEDTEAFF.

The chain employs TRBV5-6 and TRBJ2-7; a weak D match, TRBD1 (6 bases). Deletions cut 0 bases from V and 3 bases from J, with 13 bases between. CDR1 and CDR2 (germline): SGHDT, YYEEEE. This CDR3 comprises 15 residues. CDR3 amino acids: CASSLGGTLNYEQYF. DNA for the CDR3: TGTGCCAGCAGCTTGGGTGGGACACTCAACTACGAGCAGTACTTC. The variable domain in full, completed from reference TRBV5-6 and TRBJ2-7, reads DAGVTQSPTHLIKTRGQQVTLRCSPKSGHDTVSWYQQALGQGPQFIFQYYEEEERQRGNFPDRFSGHQFPNYSSELNVNALLLGDSALYLCASSLGGTLNYEQYFGPGTRLTVT.